This paragraph reports one T cell receptor (beta chain). This sample is drawn from a study of T-cell memory formation after mild COVID-19. TCRdb re-called the 5' RACE reads through MiXCR, storing one row per CDR3 protein. This sample has about 57,000 distinct CDR3 sequences, with roughly an eighth found just once. Trimming removed 4 bases from V and 4 bases from J, with 8 bases in between. Per germline, CDR1 MNHEY and CDR2 SMNVEV (reference sequence). The CDR3 contains 13 residues. This TCR was sampled from a man aged 18 to 29 who had mild COVID-19 (a few samples of this study predate the infection). Cell type and time point are not known. V and J are TRBV27 and TRBJ2-1; D is ambiguous. The sample was PBMCs or a T cell subset sorted from them (not recorded which). Here the CDR3 DNA reads TGTGCCAGCAGTTATTCGGTGTACAATGAGCAGTTCTTC. Its protein is CASSYSVYNEQFF.